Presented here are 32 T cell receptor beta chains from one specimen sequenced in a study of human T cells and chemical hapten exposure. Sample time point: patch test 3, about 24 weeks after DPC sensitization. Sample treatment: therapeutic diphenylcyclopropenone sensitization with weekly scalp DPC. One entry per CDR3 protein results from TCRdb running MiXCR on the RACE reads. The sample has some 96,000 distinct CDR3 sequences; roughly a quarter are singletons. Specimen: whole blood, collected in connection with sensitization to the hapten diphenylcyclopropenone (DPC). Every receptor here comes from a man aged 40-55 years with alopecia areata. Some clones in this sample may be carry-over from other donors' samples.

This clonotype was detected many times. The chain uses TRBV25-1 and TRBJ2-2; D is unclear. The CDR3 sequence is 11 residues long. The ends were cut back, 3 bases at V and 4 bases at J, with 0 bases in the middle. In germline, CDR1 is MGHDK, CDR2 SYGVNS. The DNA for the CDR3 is TGTGCCAGCAGTGACACCGGGGAGCTGTTTTTT. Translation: CASSDTGELFF.

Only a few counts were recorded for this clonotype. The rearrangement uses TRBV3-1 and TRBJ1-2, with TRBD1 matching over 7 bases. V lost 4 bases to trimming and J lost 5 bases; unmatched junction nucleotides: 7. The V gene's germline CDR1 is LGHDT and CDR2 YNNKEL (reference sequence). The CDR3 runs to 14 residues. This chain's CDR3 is CASSRGQDGYGYTF. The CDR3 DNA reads TGTGCCAGCAGCCGTGGACAGGATGGATATGGCTACACCTTC. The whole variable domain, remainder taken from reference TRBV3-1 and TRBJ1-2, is DTAVSQTPKYLVTQMGNDKSIKCEQNLGHDTMYWYKQDSKKFLKIMFSYNNKELIINETVPNRFSPKSPDKAHLNLHINSLELGDSAVYFCASSRGQDGYGYTFGSGTRLTVV.

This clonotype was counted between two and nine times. CDR3 DNA: TGTGCCAGCAGTCGGACAGCCTACAATGAGCAGTTCTTC. It translates to CASSRTAYNEQFF. This chain connects TRBV6-5 to TRBJ2-1; D possibly corresponds to TRBD1 (6 bases). The germline V gene has CDR1 MNHEY and CDR2 SVGAGI. CDR3 length: 13 residues. Trimming removed 5 bases from V and 2 bases from J, with 7 bases in between.

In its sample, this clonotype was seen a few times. The DNA for the CDR3 is TGTGCCAGCAGCCAAGATCTTATTAGCTACGAGCAGTACTTC. This gives the protein CASSQDLISYEQYF. This rearrangement joins TRBV3-1 to TRBJ2-7; the D is unclear. The CDR3 is made up of 14 amino acids. Germline V gives CDR1 LGHDT, CDR2 YNNKEL (reference sequence). Trimming took 0 bases from V and 3 from J, leaving 9 bases between them.

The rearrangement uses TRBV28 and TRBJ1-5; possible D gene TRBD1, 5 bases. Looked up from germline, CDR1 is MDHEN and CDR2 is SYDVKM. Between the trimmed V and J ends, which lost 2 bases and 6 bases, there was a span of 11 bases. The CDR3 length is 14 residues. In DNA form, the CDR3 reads TGTGCCAGCAGTTTACAGGGTGCAACTCAGCCCCAGCATTTT. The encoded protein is CASSLQGATQPQHF.

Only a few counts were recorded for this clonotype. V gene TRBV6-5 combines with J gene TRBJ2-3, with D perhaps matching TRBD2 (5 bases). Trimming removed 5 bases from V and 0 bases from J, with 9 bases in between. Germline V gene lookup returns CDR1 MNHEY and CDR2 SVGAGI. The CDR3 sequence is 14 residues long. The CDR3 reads CASSLAPSTDTQYF. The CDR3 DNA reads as TGTGCCAGCAGTCTAGCCCCTAGCACAGATACGCAGTATTTT.

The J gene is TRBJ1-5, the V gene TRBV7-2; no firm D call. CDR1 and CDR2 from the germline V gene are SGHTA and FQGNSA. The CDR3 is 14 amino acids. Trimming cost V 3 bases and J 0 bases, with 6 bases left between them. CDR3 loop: CASSFWDSNQPQHF. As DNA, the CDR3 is TGTGCCAGCAGCTTTTGGGATAGCAATCAGCCCCAGCATTTT.

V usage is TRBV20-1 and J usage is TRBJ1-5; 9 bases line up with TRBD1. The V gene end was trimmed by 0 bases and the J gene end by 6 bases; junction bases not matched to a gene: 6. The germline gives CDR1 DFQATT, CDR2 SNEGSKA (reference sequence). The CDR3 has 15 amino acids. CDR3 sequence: CSARDVGQGRQPQHF. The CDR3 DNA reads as TGCAGTGCTAGAGATGTGGGACAGGGACGTCAGCCCCAGCATTTT.

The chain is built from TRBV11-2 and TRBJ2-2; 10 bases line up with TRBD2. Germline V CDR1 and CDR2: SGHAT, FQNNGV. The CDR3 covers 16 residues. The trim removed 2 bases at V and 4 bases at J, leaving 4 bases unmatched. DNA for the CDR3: TGTGCCAGCAGCTTAAAGTTAGCGGGAGGCACCGGGGAGCTGTTTTTT. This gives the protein CASSLKLAGGTGELFF.

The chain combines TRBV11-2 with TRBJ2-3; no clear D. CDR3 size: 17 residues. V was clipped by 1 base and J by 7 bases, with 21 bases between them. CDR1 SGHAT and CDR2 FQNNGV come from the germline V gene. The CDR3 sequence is CASSLVSGVGSGNTQYF. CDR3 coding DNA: TGTGCCAGCAGCTTAGTCTCTGGGGTTGGATCTGGAAATACGCAGTATTTT. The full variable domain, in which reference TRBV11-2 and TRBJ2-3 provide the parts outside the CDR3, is EAGVAQSPRYKIIEKRQSVAFWCNPISGHATLYWYQQILGQGPKLLIQFQNNGVVDDSQLPKDRFSAERLKGVDSTLKIQPAKLEDSAVYLCASSLVSGVGSGNTQYFGPGTRLTVL.

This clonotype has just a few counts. DNA for the CDR3: TGCAGTGCTAGAGAGCCTAGCGGGAAGAGCACAGATACGCAGTATTTT. It codes for CSAREPSGKSTDTQYF. V usage is TRBV20-1 and J usage is TRBJ2-3; TRBD2 matches 9 bases. Trimming took 0 bases from V and 0 from J; bases not matched to a gene: 4. Germline loops: CDR1 DFQATT, CDR2 SNEGSKA (reference sequence). This CDR3 comprises 16 residues.

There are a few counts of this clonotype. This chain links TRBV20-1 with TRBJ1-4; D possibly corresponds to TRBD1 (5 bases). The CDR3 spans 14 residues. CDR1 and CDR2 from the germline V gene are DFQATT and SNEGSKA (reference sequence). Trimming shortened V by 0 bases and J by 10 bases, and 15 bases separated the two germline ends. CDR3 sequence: CSAREDGQGGKLFF. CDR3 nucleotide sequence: TGCAGTGCTAGAGAGGATGGGCAGGGCGGAAAACTGTTTTTT.

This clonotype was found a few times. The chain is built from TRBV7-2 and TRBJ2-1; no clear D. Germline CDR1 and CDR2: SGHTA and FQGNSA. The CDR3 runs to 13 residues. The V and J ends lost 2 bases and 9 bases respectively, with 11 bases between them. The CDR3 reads CASSLSSLGEQFF. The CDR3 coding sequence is TGTGCCAGCAGCTTAAGCAGCCTCGGTGAGCAGTTCTTC.

CDR3 sequence reads: CSARDGQFFYGYTF. CDR3 nucleotides: TGCAGTGCTAGAGATGGACAGTTTTTCTATGGCTACACCTTC. The rearrangement joins TRBV20-1 to TRBJ1-2; D is perhaps TRBD1 (6 bases). Germline V gene lookup returns CDR1 DFQATT and CDR2 SNEGSKA (reference sequence). V lost 0 bases and J 4 bases, leaving 12 bases between the germline ends. The CDR3 sequence is 14 residues long.

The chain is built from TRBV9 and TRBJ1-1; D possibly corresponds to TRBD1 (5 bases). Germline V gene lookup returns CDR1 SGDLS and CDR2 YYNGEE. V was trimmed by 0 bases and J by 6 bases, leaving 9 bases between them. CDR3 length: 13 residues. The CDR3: CASSVVEGAEAFF. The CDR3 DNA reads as TGTGCCAGCAGCGTAGTTGAAGGGGCTGAAGCTTTCTTT.

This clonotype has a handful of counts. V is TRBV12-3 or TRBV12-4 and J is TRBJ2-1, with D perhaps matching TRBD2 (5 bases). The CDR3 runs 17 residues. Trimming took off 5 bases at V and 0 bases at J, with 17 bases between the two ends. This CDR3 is CASSNRVRTSSYNEQFF. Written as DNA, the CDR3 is TGTGCCAGCAGTAACCGGGTTCGCACTAGCTCCTACAATGAGCAGTTCTTC.

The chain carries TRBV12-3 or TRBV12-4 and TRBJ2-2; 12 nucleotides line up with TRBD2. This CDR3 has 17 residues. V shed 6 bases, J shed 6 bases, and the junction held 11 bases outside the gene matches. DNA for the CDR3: TGTGCCAGCAGCCGACAACGACTAGCGGGAGAACCCGGGGAGCTGTTTTTT. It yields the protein CASSRQRLAGEPGELFF.

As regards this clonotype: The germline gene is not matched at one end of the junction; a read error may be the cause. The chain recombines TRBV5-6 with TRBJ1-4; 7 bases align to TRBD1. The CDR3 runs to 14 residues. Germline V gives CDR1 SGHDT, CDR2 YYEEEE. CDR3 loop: CARSLVGGGGKLFF. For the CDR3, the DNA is TGTGCCAGAAGCTTGGTTGGAGGGGGCGGAAAACTGTTTTTT.

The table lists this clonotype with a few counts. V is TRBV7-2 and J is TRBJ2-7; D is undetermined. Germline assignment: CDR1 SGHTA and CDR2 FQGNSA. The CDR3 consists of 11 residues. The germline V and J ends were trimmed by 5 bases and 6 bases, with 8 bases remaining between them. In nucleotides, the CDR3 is TGTGCCAGCAGCCCCGCCTTCGAGCAGTACTTC. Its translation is CASSPAFEQYF.

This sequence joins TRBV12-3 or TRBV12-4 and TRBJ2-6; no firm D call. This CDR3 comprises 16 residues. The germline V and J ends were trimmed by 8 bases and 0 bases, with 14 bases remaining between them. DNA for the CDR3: TGTGCCAGCGTGGGCAGGCCGGGCTCTGGGGCCAACGTCCTGACTTTC. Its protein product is CASVGRPGSGANVLTF.

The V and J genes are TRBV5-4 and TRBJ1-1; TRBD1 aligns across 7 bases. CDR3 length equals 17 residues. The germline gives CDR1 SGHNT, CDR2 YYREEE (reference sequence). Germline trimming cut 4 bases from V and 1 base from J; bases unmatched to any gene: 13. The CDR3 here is CASSMGQLPPPNTEAFF. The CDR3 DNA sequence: TGTGCCAGCAGCATGGGACAGCTGCCACCCCCGAACACTGAAGCTTTCTTT.

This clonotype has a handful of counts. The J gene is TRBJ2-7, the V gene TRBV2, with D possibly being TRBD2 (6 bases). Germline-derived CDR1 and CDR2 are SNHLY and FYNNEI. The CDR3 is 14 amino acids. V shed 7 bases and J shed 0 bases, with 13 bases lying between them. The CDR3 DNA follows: TGTGCCAGCACTGGACGGGGGAGCTCCTACGAGCAGTACTTC. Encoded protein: CASTGRGSSYEQYF.

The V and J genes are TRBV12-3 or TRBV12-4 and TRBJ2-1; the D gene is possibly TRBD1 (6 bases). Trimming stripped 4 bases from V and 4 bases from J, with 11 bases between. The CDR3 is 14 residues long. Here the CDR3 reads CASSWGTNYNEQFF. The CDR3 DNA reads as TGTGCCAGCAGTTGGGGGACAAATTACAATGAGCAGTTCTTC.

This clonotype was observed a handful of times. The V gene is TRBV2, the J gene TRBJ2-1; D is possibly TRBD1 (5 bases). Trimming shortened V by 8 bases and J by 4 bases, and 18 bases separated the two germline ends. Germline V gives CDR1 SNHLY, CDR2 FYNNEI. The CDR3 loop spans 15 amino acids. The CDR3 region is CASLPSAGLYNEQFF. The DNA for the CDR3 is TGTGCCAGCCTCCCATCGGCAGGGCTTTACAATGAGCAGTTCTTC.

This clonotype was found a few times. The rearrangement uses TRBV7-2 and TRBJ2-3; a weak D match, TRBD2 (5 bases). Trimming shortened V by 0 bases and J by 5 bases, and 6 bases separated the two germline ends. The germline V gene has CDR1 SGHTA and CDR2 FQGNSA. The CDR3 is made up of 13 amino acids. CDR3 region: CASSLARVDTQYF. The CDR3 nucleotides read TGTGCCAGCAGCTTAGCGCGGGTAGATACGCAGTATTTT.

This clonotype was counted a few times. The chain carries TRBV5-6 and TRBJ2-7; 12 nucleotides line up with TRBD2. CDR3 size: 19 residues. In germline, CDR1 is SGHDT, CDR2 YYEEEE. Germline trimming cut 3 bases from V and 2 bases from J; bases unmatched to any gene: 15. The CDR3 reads CASSSRRLGTSGSAYEQYF. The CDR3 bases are TGTGCCAGCAGCTCCCGACGGCTGGGGACTAGCGGGTCGGCCTACGAGCAGTACTTC.

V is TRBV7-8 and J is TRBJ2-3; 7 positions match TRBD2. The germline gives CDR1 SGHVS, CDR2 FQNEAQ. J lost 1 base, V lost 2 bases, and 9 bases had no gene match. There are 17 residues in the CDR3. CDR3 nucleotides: TGTGCCAGCAGCTTAAGGGAAGGCGGGAGCCGCACAGATACGCAGTATTTT. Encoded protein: CASSLREGGSRTDTQYF. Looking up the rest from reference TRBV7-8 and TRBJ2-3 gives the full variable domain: GAGVSQSPRYKVAKRGQDVALRCDPISGHVSLFWYQQALGQGPEFLTYFQNEAQLDKSGLPSDRFFAERPEGSVSTLKIQRTQQEDSAVYLCASSLREGGSRTDTQYFGPGTRLTVL.

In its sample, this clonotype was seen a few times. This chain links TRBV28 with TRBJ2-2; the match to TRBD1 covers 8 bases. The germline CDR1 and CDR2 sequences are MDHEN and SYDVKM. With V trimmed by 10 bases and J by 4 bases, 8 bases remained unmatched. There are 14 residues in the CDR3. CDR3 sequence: CAILDRVSTGELFF. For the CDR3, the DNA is TGTGCCATCCTGGACAGGGTTAGCACCGGGGAGCTGTTTTTT.

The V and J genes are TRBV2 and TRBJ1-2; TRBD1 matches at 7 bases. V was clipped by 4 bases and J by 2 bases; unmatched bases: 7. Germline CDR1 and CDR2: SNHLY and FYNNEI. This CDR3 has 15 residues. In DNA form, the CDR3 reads TGTGCCAGCAGTGGTTGGGACAGAGAAAACTATGGCTACACCTTC. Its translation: CASSGWDRENYGYTF.

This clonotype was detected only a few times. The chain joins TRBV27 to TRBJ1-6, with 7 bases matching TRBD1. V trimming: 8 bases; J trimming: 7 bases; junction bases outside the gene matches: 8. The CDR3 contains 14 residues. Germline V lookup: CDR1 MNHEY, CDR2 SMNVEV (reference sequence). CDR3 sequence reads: CASGGGGRNSPLHF. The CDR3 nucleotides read TGTGCCAGCGGGGGAGGGGGCCGAAATTCACCCCTCCACTTT.

The CDR3 loop is CASSLGLAALGGTGELFF. The CDR3 DNA follows: TGTGCCAGCAGCCTCGGACTAGCAGCACTTGGCGGCACCGGGGAGCTGTTTTTT. The chain joins TRBV3-1 to TRBJ2-2; 8 bases fit TRBD2. After removal of 4 bases from V and 4 bases from J, the junction contained 14 bases not matched to a gene. Germline CDR1 LGHDT, CDR2 YNNKEL (reference sequence). This CDR3 comprises 18 residues.

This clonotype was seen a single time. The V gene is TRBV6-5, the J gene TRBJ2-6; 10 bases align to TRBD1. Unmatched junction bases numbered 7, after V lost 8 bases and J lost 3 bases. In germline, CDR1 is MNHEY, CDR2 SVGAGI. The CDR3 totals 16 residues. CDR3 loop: CASGRQGANGANVLTF. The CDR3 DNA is TGTGCCAGCGGGAGACAGGGGGCGAATGGGGCCAACGTCCTGACTTTC.